The 22 T cell receptor beta chains below all came from one sample that was sequenced in a study of post-analysis software for immune sequencing data. Study-wide results and limits: Comparison of patients with controls showed about 5 TRBV segments more frequent in patients, TRBV5-6, TRBV5-1 and TRBV20-1 among them.

Their antigens are not known. The TCR beta cDNA libraries contained unique molecular identifiers. Using its own MiXCR run on the PCR reads, TCRdb lists one record per CDR3 protein. The table shows 170,000 or so distinct CDR3 sequences, with 30% occurring only once. Sequencing input: blood. The receptors stem from a girl aged 5 to 17 with multiple sclerosis.

Here the CDR3 reads CASSRSSKTGYDYQPQHF. The CDR3 bases are TGTGCCAGCAGCCGTTCCTCAAAGACAGGCTACGACTATCAGCCCCAGCATTTT. J is TRBJ1-5 and V is TRBV28; D might be TRBD1 (6 bases). V was clipped by 6 bases and J by 5 bases, with 26 bases between them. The CDR3 is made up of 18 amino acids. Germline V gene data show CDR1 as MDHEN and CDR2 as SYDVKM.

Details on this clonotype: Just one base apart from a much larger clone, this may be a read error. V is TRBV2 and J is TRBJ2-7; 9 bases are shared with TRBD1. From germline, CDR1 is SNHLY and CDR2 FYNNEI. The CDR3 is 13 residues long. V lost 6 bases to trimming and J lost 5 bases; unmatched junction nucleotides: 5. The CDR3, as DNA: TGTGCCAGCAGGACCACAGGGGGCGACGAGCAGTACTTC. Translation: CASRTTGGDEQYF. The whole variable domain, filled in from reference TRBV2 and TRBJ2-7, reads EPEVTQTPSHQVTQMGQEVILRCVPISNHLYFYWYRQILGQKVEFLVSFYNNEISEKSEIFDDQFSVERPDGSNFTLKIRSTKLEDSAMYFCASRTTGGDEQYFGPGTRLTVT.

Remarks on this clonotype: This may stem from a read error, because a much larger clone lies one nucleotide away. This chain joins TRBV10-2 and TRBJ2-1, with unresolved D. Trimming took 2 bases from V and 13 from J, leaving 15 bases between them. CDR1 and CDR2 (germline): WSHSY, SAAADI. The CDR3 is made up of 13 amino acids. CDR3 protein: CASSEHSGETQFF. CDR3 DNA: TGCGCCAGCAGTGAGCACTCAGGAGAGACCCAGTTCTTC.

The CDR3 here is CASSQDTQGLNTEAFF. The CDR3 bases are TGTGCCAGCAGCCAAGACACACAGGGCCTGAACACTGAAGCTTTCTTT. The chain carries TRBV4-2 and TRBJ1-1; a weak D match, TRBD1 (6 bases). Germline assignment: CDR1 LGHNA and CDR2 YNFKEQ. This CDR3 has 16 amino acids. The germline V and J ends were trimmed by 0 bases and 0 bases, with 11 bases remaining between them.

With regard to this clonotype: A read error may be the cause here, since a much bigger clone is one base away. The chain links TRBV7-2 to TRBJ1-2, with D possibly matching TRBD1 (5 bases). CDR3 length: 12 amino acids. Germline lookup yields CDR1 SGHTA and CDR2 FQGNSA. The CDR3 sequence: CAGSPEGFVYTF. In DNA form, the CDR3 reads TGTGCCGGCAGCCCCGAGGGGTTCGTCTACACCTTC. The variable domain in full, with the rest retrieved from reference TRBV7-2 and TRBJ1-2, is GAGVSQSPSNKVTEKGKDVELRCDPISGHTALYWYRQSLGQGLEFLIYFQGNSAPDKSGLPSDRFSAERTGGSVSTLTIQRTQQEDSAVYLCAGSPEGFVYTFGSGTRLTVV.

This clonotype was recorded at least ten times. J is TRBJ2-5 and V is TRBV12-3 or TRBV12-4, with D perhaps TRBD1 or TRBD2 (6 bases each). The germline V and J ends were trimmed by 0 bases and 5 bases, with 10 bases remaining between them. The CDR3 covers 14 residues. The CDR3 bases are TGTGCCAGCAGTTTAGCGGGGGGCCATGAGACCCAGTACTTC. The encoded protein is CASSLAGGHETQYF.

The chain is built from TRBV5-1 and TRBJ2-6, with 13 bases matching TRBD2. CDR1 and CDR2 (germline): SGHRS, YFSETQ. There are 16 residues in the CDR3. Losses at the gene ends were 0 bases for V and 7 bases for J; bases not matched to a gene: 1. The CDR3 DNA reads TGCGCCAGCAGCTTGGGACTAGCGGGAGGTGCCAACGTCCTGACTTTC. Translation: CASSLGLAGGANVLTF.

This sequence joins TRBV5-1 and TRBJ2-4; 7 bases fit TRBD2. The CDR3 covers 15 residues. The V and J ends lost 4 bases and 13 bases, in that order; junction bases with no gene match: 17. Germline lookup yields CDR1 SGHRS and CDR2 YFSETQ. CDR3 in amino acids: CASSPWAGVGNEQYF. The CDR3 nucleotides are TGCGCCAGCAGCCCCTGGGCGGGAGTTGGAAATGAGCAGTACTTC.

On this clonotype itself: A much larger clone sits a single nucleotide away, making a read error possible. The chain recombines TRBV15 with TRBJ1-1; 7 bases align to TRBD1. V shed 0 bases and J 5 bases; nucleotides not matched to a gene: 15. CDR3 length equals 18 residues. Germline V CDR1 and CDR2: LNHNV, YYDKDF (reference sequence). The CDR3 is CATSRDREEETGWTEAFF. The CDR3, as DNA: TGTGCCACCAGCAGAGATCGGGAGGAGGAGACAGGGTGGACTGAAGCTTTCTTT.

This clonotype was observed a handful of times. The rearrangement links TRBV7-2 to TRBJ1-4; D is unclear. The V gene lost 1 base and the J gene lost 0 bases, with 6 bases spanning the gap. The germline CDR1 and CDR2 sequences are SGHTA and FQGNSA. CDR3 length: 15 amino acids. DNA for the CDR3: TGTGCCAGCAGCTTAGAGCCAGCAACTAATGAAAAACTGTTTTTT. Protein sequence: CASSLEPATNEKLFF.

As to this clonotype: A read error may be the cause here, since a much bigger clone is one base away. The chain couples TRBV12-3 or TRBV12-4 to TRBJ2-1; 11 nucleotides agree with TRBD2. The CDR3 extends over 17 amino acids. V lost 6 bases to trimming and J lost 7 bases; unmatched junction nucleotides: 14. CDR3 loop: CASSPATWPSGRNEQFF. The CDR3 DNA is TGTGCCAGCAGCCCCGCCACGTGGCCTAGCGGGAGGAATGAGCAGTTCTTC.

About this clonotype itself: A much bigger clone sits one base away, suggesting this may be a read error. CDR3 DNA sequence: TGTGCCAGCAGTTTGGCCCCTGCAGGGTTAGAGACCCAGTTCTTC. Translation: CASSLAPAGLETQFF. The gene calls are TRBV12-3 or TRBV12-4 and TRBJ2-1, with D maybe TRBD1 (5 bases). V shed 3 bases and J shed 13 bases, with 22 bases lying between them. CDR3 length: 15 residues.

This clonotype was counted between two and nine times. V is TRBV5-1 and J is TRBJ2-7; D is unclear. CDR3 size: 17 residues. With 5 bases removed from V and 0 bases from J, the gap between germline ends came to 21 bases. Germline lookup yields CDR1 SGHRS and CDR2 YFSETQ. The CDR3 bases are TGCGCCAGCAGTATGGAATTAGCAGGACCCAGCTCCTACGAGCAGTACTTC. This gives the protein CASSMELAGPSSYEQYF.

This clonotype was found many times. This chain links TRBV4-1 with TRBJ2-1; 12 nucleotides agree with TRBD2. This CDR3 is 15 amino acids long. Germline trimming cut 7 bases from V and 7 bases from J; bases unmatched to any gene: 8. Germline CDR1 and CDR2: MGHRA and YSYEKL. As DNA, the CDR3 is TGCGCCAGCACCAACTACGGACTAGCGGGAAATGAGCAGTTCTTC. Its translation: CASTNYGLAGNEQFF.

Many counts were recorded for this clonotype. The rearrangement uses TRBV5-1 and TRBJ2-1; 7 bases match TRBD2. Per germline, CDR1 SGHRS and CDR2 YFSETQ. J was trimmed by 2 bases and V by 7 bases; bases with no gene match: 9. The CDR3 is made up of 15 amino acids. CDR3 amino acids: CASGLGGETYNEQFF. CDR3 sequence (DNA): TGCGCCAGCGGTTTGGGAGGGGAGACCTACAATGAGCAGTTCTTC. The variable domain in full, with the rest retrieved from reference TRBV5-1 and TRBJ2-1, is KAGVTQTPRYLIKTRGQQVTLSCSPISGHRSVSWYQQTPGQGLQFLFEYFSETQRNKGNFPGRFSGRQFSNSRSEMNVSTLELGDSALYLCASGLGGETYNEQFFGPGTRLTVL.

At least ten counts were recorded for this clonotype. The chain recombines TRBV28 with TRBJ2-3; 8 positions agree with TRBD2. The CDR3 sequence is 21 residues long. J lost 0 bases, V lost 3 bases, and 20 bases had no gene match. Germline CDR1 MDHEN, CDR2 SYDVKM. The CDR3 sequence: CASSFSSREAGGLVSTDTQYF. As DNA, the CDR3 is TGTGCCAGCAGTTTTTCGTCGCGGGAGGCCGGAGGCCTGGTTAGCACAGATACGCAGTATTTT.

The table lists this clonotype with many counts. The genes are TRBV3-1 and TRBJ2-7; the D is unclear. Germline CDR1 is LGHDT and CDR2 is YNNKEL (reference sequence). The V end lost 4 bases, the J end lost 5 bases, and 9 bases lay between the germline ends. CDR3 size: 12 residues. CDR3 loop: CASSPRVDEQYF. The CDR3 DNA reads as TGTGCCAGCAGCCCCCGAGTTGACGAGCAGTACTTC.

The table lists this clonotype with many counts. V and J are TRBV3-1 and TRBJ1-1; 7 nucleotides agree with TRBD1. Per germline, CDR1 LGHDT and CDR2 YNNKEL (reference sequence). J was trimmed by 5 bases and V by 4 bases; bases with no gene match: 7. There are 14 residues in the CDR3. CDR3 nucleotides: TGTGCCAGCAGCCGAGGGGGCGCCGGTACTGAAGCTTTCTTT. Amino acids: CASSRGGAGTEAFF.

This clonotype was seen only a few times. V usage is TRBV12-3 or TRBV12-4 and J usage is TRBJ2-5; 8 bases match TRBD1. The CDR3 runs 14 residues. The junction had 12 bases not matched to a gene; V was cut back by 4 bases and J by 11 bases. CDR3 DNA sequence: TGTGCCAGCAGTTCGACAGGGGACCTCTGGGAGCAGTACTTC. It is translated as CASSSTGDLWEQYF.

This clonotype was seen more than once but under ten times. This rearrangement joins TRBV27 to TRBJ2-1; no firm D call. Per germline, CDR1 MNHEY and CDR2 SMNVEV (reference sequence). With 5 bases removed from V and 5 bases from J, the gap between germline ends came to 10 bases. The CDR3 sequence is 13 residues long. CDR3 amino acids: CASSSGLHNEQFF. DNA of the CDR3: TGTGCCAGCAGTAGTGGGCTCCACAATGAGCAGTTCTTC.

This clonotype has a handful of counts. This sequence joins TRBV25-1 and TRBJ2-7, with D tentatively TRBD2 (5 bases). Germline V gene data show CDR1 as MGHDK and CDR2 as SYGVNS. The V gene lost 4 bases and the J gene lost 0 bases, with 19 bases spanning the gap. The CDR3 runs to 17 residues. The CDR3 protein is CASSVEGGPARSYEQYF. The CDR3 DNA reads TGTGCCAGCAGTGTTGAGGGTGGGCCGGCTCGCTCCTACGAGCAGTACTTC.

This clonotype was picked up a small number of times. One end of the junction varies from germline; a read error may be responsible. V and J are TRBV7-2 and TRBJ2-2, with 11 bases lining up with TRBD2. Germline CDR1 reads SGHTA; CDR2 reads FQGNSA. The CDR3 is made up of 16 amino acids. CDR3 protein: CASTKTSGAGTGGLFF. For the CDR3, the DNA is TGTGCCAGCACCAAGACTAGCGGGGCCGGTACCGGGGGGCTGTTTTTT.